The next 11 T cell receptor beta chains were all read from a single sample in a study of type 1 regulatory T cells. The antigens for these receptors are not known. MiXCR, run by TCRdb on the reads, gives a single entry per CDR3 protein. Here the sample spans approximately 42,000 distinct CDR3 sequences, 9% to 15% being singletons. The sample consisted of cultured non-Tr1 T cells, either the whole culture or a sorted T cell fraction (not recorded which). The receptors come from a human donor in good health.

This clonotype was observed a handful of times. The chain employs TRBV27 and TRBJ2-1; TRBD1 aligns across 10 bases. The CDR3 sequence is 16 residues long. J lost 7 bases, V lost 6 bases, and 12 bases had no gene match. CDR1 and CDR2 (germline): MNHEY, SMNVEV (reference sequence). The CDR3 DNA reads TGTGCCAGCAGAAAAACCGGGACAGGGGCTAGTAATGAGCAGTTCTTC. Translated: CASRKTGTGASNEQFF.

This clonotype came up many times. This chain uses TRBV5-1 with TRBJ2-7, with 7 bases aligning to TRBD1. The CDR3 loop spans 14 amino acids. V was clipped by 4 bases and J by 7 bases; unmatched bases: 11. Germline V gene data show CDR1 as SGHRS and CDR2 as YFSETQ. The CDR3 nucleotides read TGCGCCAGCAGCCTAAGGACAGGATCCGAGGAGCAGTACTTC. It specifies CASSLRTGSEEQYF.

This clonotype was detected ten times or more. The CDR3 nucleotides read TGTGCCAGCAGTTCGCTGGGGGGCAGGTACACTGAAGCTTTCTTT. This gives the protein CASSSLGGRYTEAFF. The chain links TRBV27 to TRBJ1-1, with D possibly TRBD1 on 6 matching bases. The CDR3 consists of 15 residues. Germline V gives CDR1 MNHEY, CDR2 SMNVEV (reference sequence). V was pared by 4 bases and J by 3 bases, with 15 bases between.

The rearrangement links TRBV5-1 to TRBJ2-7; a possible D gene is TRBD1 (6 bases). The length of the CDR3 is 13 residues. Per germline, CDR1 SGHRS and CDR2 YFSETQ. With 4 bases removed from V and 5 bases from J, the gap between germline ends came to 13 bases. The CDR3 is CASSRDNGNEQYF. As DNA, the CDR3 is TGCGCCAGCAGCCGGGACAACGGGAACGAGCAGTACTTC.

The table lists this clonotype with many counts. J is TRBJ2-1 and V is TRBV12-3 or TRBV12-4; TRBD2 aligns across 11 bases. This CDR3 has 18 amino acids. V dropped 3 bases and J dropped 1; count of bases not matched to a gene: 8. DNA of the CDR3: TGTGCCAGCAGTTTTACTAGCGGGAGCGTCCCGTCCTACAATGAGCAGTTCTTC. Residues: CASSFTSGSVPSYNEQFF.

This clonotype appeared once. A much bigger clone sits one base away, suggesting this may be a read error. The rearrangement uses TRBV7-2 and TRBJ2-1; 9 bases match TRBD2. Germline values: CDR1 SGHTA, CDR2 FQGNSA. The CDR3 loop spans 14 amino acids. CDR3 amino acids: CASSSGLAWNEEFF. CDR3 nucleotides: TGTGCCAGCAGCTCGGGACTAGCTTGGAATGAGGAGTTCTTC.

This clonotype was seen ten or more times. The chain couples TRBV28 to TRBJ2-3; 12 bases map to TRBD2. J gave up 8 bases and V 5 bases, and 5 bases lay outside the gene matches. In germline, CDR1 is MDHEN, CDR2 SYDVKM. The CDR3 runs to 14 residues. DNA for the CDR3: TGTGCCAGCAGTCCGGGACTAGCGGGTACTACGCAGTATTTT. This gives the protein CASSPGLAGTTQYF.

The J gene is TRBJ2-6, the V gene TRBV5-1; D ambiguous. The V end was cut by 0 bases, the J end by 4 bases, with 14 bases between. The CDR3 covers 17 residues. Looked up from germline, CDR1 is SGHRS and CDR2 is YFSETQ. CDR3 sequence reads: CASSLGASVVGANVLTF. The DNA for the CDR3 is TGCGCCAGCAGCTTGGGGGCAAGTGTTGTAGGGGCCAACGTCCTGACTTTC.

This clonotype showed up many times. The chain joins TRBV7-9 to TRBJ1-2; weak D call: TRBD1 (5 bases). Trimming removed 5 bases at V and 4 bases at J, with 17 bases between. CDR1 is SEHNR, CDR2 FQNEAQ, per germline (reference sequence). The CDR3 covers 15 residues. The CDR3 coding sequence is TGTGCCAGCAGCCCATCCGGGGGGGAGGGCTATGGCTACACCTTC. Its translation is CASSPSGGEGYGYTF.

This clonotype was seen at least ten times. The gene calls are TRBV28 and TRBJ1-2; D not resolved. The CDR3 loop spans 14 amino acids. Looked up from germline, CDR1 is MDHEN and CDR2 is SYDVKM. The V and J ends lost 8 bases and 5 bases respectively, with 18 bases between them. The CDR3 loop is CASVPSPPFYGYTF. The DNA for the CDR3 is TGTGCCAGCGTCCCCTCCCCCCCGTTTTATGGCTACACCTTC.

This clonotype has ten or more counts. Here the CDR3 DNA reads TGCAGTGCTAGTTTTGAGACCCAGTACTTC. Encoded protein: CSASFETQYF. J is TRBJ2-5 and V is TRBV20-1; D is unclear. V lost 3 bases and J lost 5, with 4 bases in between. The CDR3 extends over 10 amino acids. Germline assignment: CDR1 DFQATT and CDR2 SNEGSKA (reference sequence).